Listed here are 8 T cell receptor beta chains from one sample, sequenced in a study of T cells after yellow fever vaccination. A single record per CDR3 protein comes from TCRdb applying MiXCR to the 5' RACE reads. The table includes more than 300,000 distinct CDR3 sequences, approximately 4.5% detected once. The sequenced sample was PBMCs, obtained 15 days after the yellow fever booster vaccination. The receptors stem from a man younger than 30 who received the YFV17D yellow fever vaccine.

This clonotype occurred many times. The chain joins TRBV4-3 to TRBJ2-1; the D is unclear. Germline assignment: CDR1 LGHNA and CDR2 YSLEER. This CDR3 spans 13 amino acids. Trimming left V 1 base short and J 12 bases short, with 13 bases between. CDR3 amino acids: CASSQGRVSGQFF. The CDR3 DNA reads as TGCGCCAGCAGCCAAGGAAGGGTATCCGGGCAGTTCTTC.

This clonotype was counted many times. The chain joins TRBV27 to TRBJ1-2, with 8 bases lining up with TRBD1. CDR1 and CDR2 (germline): MNHEY, SMNVEV (reference sequence). The CDR3 has 14 residues. After removal of 6 bases from V and 3 bases from J, the junction contained 6 bases not matched to a gene. Here the CDR3 DNA reads TGTGCCAGCAGACCCACGGGACAGGACTATGGCTACACCTTC. It specifies CASRPTGQDYGYTF.

This clonotype was found many times. The chain employs TRBV6-5 and TRBJ1-3; TRBD1 might be the D (5 bases). V lost 2 bases, J lost 4 bases, and 9 bases lay in between. This CDR3 contains 14 residues. Germline V gene data show CDR1 as MNHEY and CDR2 as SVGAGI. CDR3 sequence (DNA): TGTGCCAGCAGTTACGGGACGACCGGAAACACCATATATTTT. This gives the protein CASSYGTTGNTIYF.

The chain joins TRBV4-3 to TRBJ2-2, with 10 bases identical to TRBD1. The germline gives CDR1 LGHNA, CDR2 YSLEER. Losses at the gene ends were 3 bases for V and 4 bases for J; bases not matched to a gene: 8. The CDR3 consists of 17 residues. CDR3 amino acids: CASSQFAGTGVTGELFF. The CDR3 DNA follows: TGCGCCAGCAGCCAGTTCGCCGGGACAGGGGTCACCGGGGAGCTGTTTTTT.

This clonotype was seen repeatedly, ten times or more. The genes are TRBV4-3 and TRBJ2-7; D ambiguous. CDR1 and CDR2 from the germline V gene are LGHNA and YSLEER. This CDR3 has 15 residues. Trimming removed 1 base from V and 5 bases from J, with 15 bases in between. CDR3 sequence reads: CASSQAKGILHEQYF. The CDR3 bases are TGCGCCAGCAGCCAAGCGAAAGGAATACTCCACGAGCAGTACTTC.

At least ten counts were recorded for this clonotype. This sequence joins TRBV5-1 and TRBJ2-7, with D unclear. The V gene lost 4 bases and the J gene lost 0 bases, with 17 bases spanning the gap. This CDR3 is 16 amino acids long. Looked up from germline, CDR1 is SGHRS and CDR2 is YFSETQ. The CDR3 sequence is CASSLHRAEISYEQYF. As DNA, the CDR3 is TGCGCCAGCAGCCTCCATAGGGCCGAAATCTCCTACGAGCAGTACTTC.

This clonotype has only a few counts. The rearrangement links TRBV12-3 or TRBV12-4 to TRBJ1-6, with TRBD1 matching over 8 bases. V lost 4 bases to trimming and J lost 5 bases; unmatched junction nucleotides: 10. This CDR3 has 17 residues. CDR3 sequence reads: CASSSLHTGGDNSPLHF. In nucleotides, the CDR3 is TGTGCCAGCAGTTCCCTCCATACAGGGGGGGATAATTCACCCCTCCACTTT.

In this sample, this clonotype turned up many times. The J gene is TRBJ1-5, the V gene TRBV7-2, with D perhaps TRBD1 (5 bases). The CDR3 totals 15 residues. The germline gives CDR1 SGHTA, CDR2 FQGNSA. Trimming cost V 1 base and J 7 bases, with 14 bases left between them. The CDR3 nucleotides read TGTGCCAGCAGCTTAGTGGGGGGGGATGGGCAGCCCCAGCATTTT. Its protein is CASSLVGGDGQPQHF.